These T cell receptor beta chains were read from a single sample in a study of shared clonotypes between healthy human individuals. The protocol was immunoSEQ multiplex PCR, while the TCRdb copy is restricted to in-frame clones and leaves out a portion. The data show 2,500,000 or so clones, 85% to 95% seen once. The sequencing sample was made of naive CD4+ T cells from PBMCs. The source is a man aged 18 to 30 in good health. Some clones in this sample may be carry-over from other donors' samples. CDR3s include the opening cysteine and the closing phenylalanine or tryptophan. A D gene is named only where the DNA matches it firmly. Part of the rows lack a size; the others show once, few, many or a class for expanded clones.

TRBD2	TRBV10-2	TRBJ2-5	-	TGCGCCAGCACCCCTAGCGGGAGGGGAGAGACCCAGTACTTC	CASTPSGRGETQYF
TRBD2	TRBV4-1	TRBJ2-1	-	TGCGCCAGCAGCCAACTAGCGGGAGGCCTGTCGGGTGAGCAGTTCTTC	CASSQLAGGLSGEQFF
TRBD1	TRBV5-1	TRBJ2-7	-	TGCGCCAGCAGCTTTTCGGGACAGGGTGCCCACGAGCAGTACTTC	CASSFSGQGAHEQYF
-	TRBV30	TRBJ2-2	-	TGTGCCTGGAGTATCCAGGGTGGTGGCGGGGAGCTGTTTTTT	CAWSIQGGGGELFF
-	TRBV5-1	TRBJ2-1	-	TGCGCCAGCAGCTTGGGGCACGAGTCTGGTGAGCAGTTCTTC	CASSLGHESGEQFF
TRBD2	TRBV7-9	TRBJ2-7	-	TGTGCCAGCAGCTTAGAGACCGGACTAGCGGGAGACGAGCAGTACTTC	CASSLETGLAGDEQYF
TRBD2	TRBV9	TRBJ2-2	-	TGTGCCAGCAGCGCCCGACTAGCGGGAGGGCCGGAGGGCGGGGAGCTGTTTTTT	CASSARLAGGPEGGELFF
-	TRBV29-1	TRBJ2-5	-	TGCAGCGTCCATCGGGACCGAGGCCAAGAGACCCAGTACTTC	CSVHRDRGQETQYF
-	TRBV5-1	TRBJ1-5	-	TGCGCCAGCAGCCGGGACGGCGACAATCAGCCCCAGCATTTT	CASSRDGDNQPQHF
-	TRBV7-9	TRBJ2-7	-	TGTGCCAGCAGCCCCGACGGTGCCTACGAGCAGTACTTC	CASSPDGAYEQYF
TRBD2	TRBV11-3	TRBJ2-1	-	TGTGCCAGCAGCTTAGGAGGAGCGGGAGGGATCTACAATGAGCAGTTCTTC	CASSLGGAGGIYNEQFF
-	TRBV11-3	TRBJ2-5	-	TGTGCCAGCAGCGGCGGGACTCAAGAGACCCAGTACTTC	CASSGGTQETQYF
TRBD1	TRBV6-5	TRBJ2-3	-	TGTGCCAGCAGCAACAAGGGGGCTCGTACAGATACGCAGTATTTT	CASSNKGARTDTQYF
TRBD2	TRBV27	TRBJ2-7	-	TGTGCCAGCAGTCGAATCCCCGGGACTAGCGGACGAAACGAGCAGTACTTC	CASSRIPGTSGRNEQYF
-	TRBV5-1	TRBJ2-2	-	TGCGCCAGCAGCGCCAGAGAAGCAACTCCCGGGGAGCTGTTTTTT	CASSAREATPGELFF
-	TRBV28	TRBJ2-1	-	TGTGCCAGCAGTTTTCCAGGGTCCTACAATGAGCAGTTCTTC	CASSFPGSYNEQFF
-	TRBV13	TRBJ1-2	-	TGTGCCAGCAGCTCAGCTTCAGGCGCTAACTATGGCTACACCTTC	CASSSASGANYGYTF
-	TRBV2	TRBJ2-3	-	TGTGCCAGCAGTGTCGAGCGAACAGATACGCAGTATTTT	CASSVERTDTQYF
-	TRBV6-1	TRBJ1-1	-	TGTGCCAGCAGCCCATTCCCGGGACGTGCTTTCTTT	CASSPFPGRAFF
-	TRBV18	TRBJ2-4	-	TGTGCCAGCTCACCGGTTCTCAGGGGTCGAGCCAAAAACATTCAGTACTTC	CASSPVLRGRAKNIQYF
TRBD1	TRBV7-6	TRBJ2-5	-	TGTGCCAGCAGCAAAGGACAGGGTCGGTTGGAGGCCCAGTACTTC	CASSKGQGRLEAQYF
-	TRBV7-9	TRBJ1-1	-	TGTGCCAGCAGCTTAGTCCCGTACACTGAAGCTTTCTTT	CASSLVPYTEAFF
TRBD1	TRBV6-1	TRBJ1-2	-	TGTGCCAGCAGTGAAGGACGGCAGGGGGCCGATGGCTACACCTTC	CASSEGRQGADGYTF
TRBD1	TRBV5-1	TRBJ1-4	-	TGCGCCAGCAGCCTACAGGGGGAAAAACTGTTTTTT	CASSLQGEKLFF
-	TRBV5-1	TRBJ1-6	-	TGCGCCAGCAGCCCAGACAGTGCCACCTCCTATAATTCACCCCTCCACTTT	CASSPDSATSYNSPLHF
-	TRBV5-6	TRBJ2-5	-	TGTGCCAGCAGCCCAAAAAGTAAAAACCAAGAGACCCAGTACTTC	CASSPKSKNQETQYF
-	TRBV6-1	TRBJ2-2	-	TGTGCCAGCAGATCGCCAGGGAACACCGGGGAGCTGTTTTTT	CASRSPGNTGELFF
-	TRBV7-4	TRBJ1-5	-	TGTGCCAGCAGCTTAGCTATTCCTTATAGCAATCAGCCCCAGCATTTT	CASSLAIPYSNQPQHF
-	TRBV29-1	TRBJ1-1	-	TGCAGCGGAAGTACAGGGATCAGCACTGAAGCTTTCTTT	CSGSTGISTEAFF
-	TRBV2	TRBJ2-1	-	TGTGCCAGCAGTGATCAGGTTTTAGGCAATGAGCAGTTCTTC	CASSDQVLGNEQFF
-	TRBV7-2	TRBJ2-1	-	TGTGCCAGCAGCCCGAGGAACTCCAATGAGCAGTTCTTC	CASSPRNSNEQFF
TRBD1	TRBV19	TRBJ1-1	-	TGTGCCAGTGGGCGGCAGGGGGGCACTGAAGCTTTCTTT	CASGRQGGTEAFF
-	TRBV27	TRBJ2-5	-	TGTGCCAGCAGTTTTAGGGTGGAGGAGACCCAGTACTTC	CASSFRVEETQYF
TRBD1	TRBV5-4	TRBJ2-7	-	TGTGCCAGCAGTAAACAGGGGGCCGGAGCTTACGAGCAGTACTTC	CASSKQGAGAYEQYF
-	TRBV6-5	TRBJ1-2	-	TGTGCCAGCAGGACAGTGGATAACTATGGCTACACCTTC	CASRTVDNYGYTF
-	TRBV28	TRBJ2-7	-	TGTGCCAGCAGTTTCCGGGGAACTACGGATATTTACGAGCAGTACTTC	CASSFRGTTDIYEQYF
-	TRBV7-2	TRBJ2-7	-	TGTGCCAGCAGCTTAGGACTTATCTCCTACGAGCAGTACTTC	CASSLGLISYEQYF
TRBD1	TRBV7-9	TRBJ2-7	-	TGTGCCAGCAGCGTCCGGGACAGGCCCTACGAGCAGTACTTC	CASSVRDRPYEQYF
TRBD1	TRBV7-9	TRBJ1-4	-	TGTGCCAGCAGCCCAGGGGGGGGGCTGGGTGAAAAACTGTTTTTT	CASSPGGGLGEKLFF
-	TRBV6-5	TRBJ2-5	-	TGTGCCAGCAGTTACGGTGGGGGGCCTAGGGAGACCCAGTACTTC	CASSYGGGPRETQYF
-	TRBV4-1	TRBJ2-2	-	TGCGCCAGCAGCCGGGAGGGGGGAGTATACACCGGGGAGCTGTTTTTT	CASSREGGVYTGELFF
-	TRBV27	TRBJ2-7	once	TGTGCCAGCAGTCGAAAGCTTCAGTCCTACGAGCAGTACTTC	CASSRKLQSYEQYF
-	TRBV7-9	TRBJ1-1	-	TGTGCCAGCAGCACAACGAAGGACACTGAAGCTTTCTTT	CASSTTKDTEAFF
TRBD1	TRBV6-6	TRBJ2-6	once	TGTGCCAGCATTATAACAGGGGGTGGGGCCAACGTCCTGACTTTC	CASIITGGGANVLTF
-	TRBV6-5	TRBJ2-7	-	TGTGCCAGCAGCCCCAGGGTGGAGGTCGAGCAGTACTTC	CASSPRVEVEQYF
TRBD1	TRBV4-2	TRBJ2-7	-	TGTGCCAGCAGCCAAGGCCTACTATCACAAAGGTCAGGGACAGGCTACGAGCAGTACTTC	CASSQGLLSQRSGTGYEQYF
-	TRBV11-2	TRBJ2-1	few	TGTGCCAGCAGCTTAACAGGAGGCTACAATGAGCAGTTCTTC	CASSLTGGYNEQFF
-	TRBV5-4	TRBJ2-7	-	TGTGCCAGCAGCTTCCAGGGCGTCGTCCACGAGCAGTACTTC	CASSFQGVVHEQYF
-	TRBV9	TRBJ2-5	-	TGTGCCAGCAGCGTAGACCCCGCCTTCGAGACCCAGTACTTC	CASSVDPAFETQYF
-	TRBV27	TRBJ2-5	-	TGTGCCAGCAGTTTCCCGGGCCAAGAGACCCAGTACTTC	CASSFPGQETQYF
-	TRBV7-8	TRBJ2-2	-	TGTGCCAGCACACCGAGAGGCGCGAACACCGGGGAGCTGTTTTTT	CASTPRGANTGELFF
-	TRBV7-9	TRBJ1-3	-	TGTGCCAGCAGCCAACCTTCCGGGACTGTGGTTGTAGGAAACACCATATATTTT	CASSQPSGTVVVGNTIYF
TRBD2	TRBV7-2	TRBJ2-1	-	TGTGCCAGCAGCTTAGCCCCGCGCCGACTAGCGGGAGAGTCGTCCTACAATGAGCAGTTCTTC	CASSLAPRRLAGESSYNEQFF
TRBD2	TRBV7-6	TRBJ2-2	-	TGTGCTTCCCAACCGGGACTAGCGGGAGCCGGGGAGCTGTTTTTT	CASQPGLAGAGELFF
TRBD1	TRBV7-8	TRBJ1-2	-	TGTGCCAGCAGCTTAAGCGGTGCAGGGGGCCGTGTCTACACCTTC	CASSLSGAGGRVYTF
-	TRBV7-8	TRBJ2-5	-	TGTGCCAGCAGCTTTTCCGGAGAGACCCAGTACTTC	CASSFSGETQYF
-	TRBV18	TRBJ1-4	few	TGTGCCAGCTCACCACAACTCAATGAAAAACTGTTTTTT	CASSPQLNEKLFF
-	TRBV7-2	TRBJ2-3	-	TGTGCCAGCAGCTTAATCGTCGGGACGGCGTGGTATTTT	CASSLIVGTAWYF
-	TRBV2	TRBJ2-2	-	TGTGCCAGCAGTGTAACGGGGGCTCGGGGGACCGGGGAGCTGTTTTTT	CASSVTGARGTGELFF